The clone carrying this TCR beta chain was picked up a small number of times. As yet, its antigen is unknown. This record comes from a study of blood T cells in healthy people across ages. Regarding the study as a whole: A roughly linear age-dependent decrease characterized TCR beta diversity per million T cells.

Sample donors were healthy Caucasian individuals that came from Russia, aged roughly 6 to 100. The authors ran a second PCR of about 6 to 11 cycles using a sample-barcoded 5' primer and a J-beta primer mix. TCRdb recomputed calls from the 5' RACE reads with MiXCR, one row per CDR3 protein. Of around 2 million distinct CDR3 sequences in the sample, roughly two fifths are singletons; the top ten hold around 23%. Trimming shortened V by 1 base and J by 6 bases, and 7 bases separated the two germline ends. In germline, CDR1 is SGHTA, CDR2 FQGNSA. The CDR3 is 13 amino acids. The clonotype comes from a human donor in good health. The chain has TRBV7-2 and TRBJ2-1; D is ambiguous. The sample comprised blood. DNA of the CDR3: TGTGCCAGCAGCTTAGACTACCTCAATGAGCAGTTCTTC. Protein sequence: CASSLDYLNEQFF.